This paragraph covers one T cell receptor (beta chain) sequence. Its matching antigen is unknown. One entry per CDR3 protein, called by TCRdb with MiXCR from the 5' RACE reads. The data hold 450,000 to 650,000 distinct CDR3 sequences, with approximately 21% observed a single time. V was pared by 5 bases and J by 2 bases, with 17 bases between. There are 16 residues in the CDR3. Germline CDR1 reads PRHDT; CDR2 reads FYEKMQ (reference sequence). This specimen belongs to a study of T-cell memory formation after mild COVID-19. Study outcomes and limitations: There were some responding clones in pre-infection memory, which suggested that cross-reactive memory had joined. CD4+ contracting clones were found mainly in CM and EM, and CD8+ ones in EMRA.

The rearrangement joins TRBV13 to TRBJ2-3; tentatively, D is TRBD1 (6 bases). The TCR was taken from an adult woman who had mild COVID-19 (a few samples of this study predate the infection). Cell type and time point are not known. The sample consisted of PBMCs or a T cell subset sorted from them (not recorded which). As DNA, the CDR3 is TGTGCCAGCAGCCATACCGGGACATCTGACACAGATACGCAGTATTTT. The encoded protein is CASSHTGTSDTDTQYF.